The 19 T cell receptor beta chains listed next were all sequenced from one sample in a study of blood T cell repertoires in COVID-19. Assay used: immunoSEQ multiplex PCR; TCRdb lists only in-frame clones, some missing. The sample includes tens of thousands of clones, more than 65% of them seen just once. The sequencing sample was made of peripheral blood. The receptors were gathered from a human donor in a cohort sampled during active COVID-19.

A note on this clone: Germline and junction disagree at one end, which may indicate a read error. The chain links TRBV7-2 to TRBJ2-5; TRBD2 aligns across 8 bases. The CDR3 loop spans 15 amino acids. Germline V gene lookup returns CDR1 SGHTA and CDR2 FQGNSA. CDR3 nucleotides: TGTGCCAGCAGCTTTTTAGCGGGGCCTCAAGGGACCCAGTACTTC. Amino acid sequence: CASSFLAGPQGTQYF.

This sequence joins TRBV2 and TRBJ1-2, with 8 bases fitting TRBD1. Per the germline V gene, CDR1 is SNHLY and CDR2 is FYNNEI. The V gene end was trimmed by 5 bases and the J gene end by 8 bases; junction bases not matched to a gene: 7. The CDR3 totals 13 residues. The CDR3 coding sequence is TGTGCCAGCAGTTCTCAGGGGGCAGGCGGCTACACCTTC. Its protein product is CASSSQGAGGYTF. Drawing the rest from reference TRBV2 and TRBJ1-2, the complete variable domain is EPEVTQTPSHQVTQMGQEVILRCVPISNHLYFYWYRQILGQKVEFLVSFYNNEISEKSEIFDDQFSVERPDGSNFTLKIRSTKLEDSAMYFCASSSQGAGGYTFGSGTRLTVV.

The chain is built from TRBV11-3 and TRBJ1-5; no firm D call. V was cut by 3 bases and J by 4 bases, with 7 bases left in between. The CDR3 spans 13 residues. In germline, CDR1 is SGHNT, CDR2 YENEEA. The CDR3 DNA follows: TGTGCCAGCAGCTTCCCCCTAAATCAGCCCCAGCATTTT. Translating gives CASSFPLNQPQHF.

The rearrangement links TRBV12-3 or TRBV12-4 to TRBJ2-3; perhaps TRBD2 as D (5 bases). V was trimmed by 5 bases and J by 6 bases, leaving 12 bases between them. This CDR3 has 13 residues. This CDR3 reads CASSQLLADTQYF. The CDR3 nucleotides read TGTGCCAGCAGTCAACTCCTAGCTGATACGCAGTATTTT.

V usage is TRBV6-5 and J usage is TRBJ2-7; 7 nucleotides agree with TRBD1. This CDR3 region has 15 residues. V shed 5 bases, J shed 4 bases, and the junction held 11 bases outside the gene matches. Germline CDR1 and CDR2: MNHEY and SVGAGI. CDR3: CASSILSTGRYEQYF. The CDR3 region has the DNA TGTGCCAGCAGTATACTCTCGACAGGGCGGTACGAGCAGTACTTC.

This chain connects TRBV18 to TRBJ1-1; no firm D call. Trimming removed 4 bases from V and 0 bases from J, with 15 bases in between. Germline CDR1 KGHSH, CDR2 LQKENI. This CDR3 is 16 amino acids long. Here the CDR3 DNA reads TGTGCCAGCTCACGAGAGAGGTGGTCTCTGAACACTGAAGCTTTCTTT. It codes for CASSRERWSLNTEAFF.

Concerning this clone itself: The junction does not match germline at one end; this may be a read error. The chain has TRBV7-7 and TRBJ2-1; 13 bases fit TRBD2. The CDR3 has 16 residues. Germline assignment: CDR1 SSHAT and CDR2 FNYEAQ (reference sequence). The CDR3 sequence is CASSLAGLAGYNEQFF. The CDR3 coding sequence is TGTGCTAGCAGCTTAGCGGGACTAGCGGGGTACAATGAGCAGTTCTTC.

This sequence joins TRBV25-1 and TRBJ2-7, with D possibly TRBD2 on 5 matching bases. The CDR3 length is 12 residues. The germline CDR1 and CDR2 sequences are MGHDK and SYGVNS. Trimming cost V 5 bases and J 6 bases, with 11 bases left between them. The CDR3 region has the DNA TGTGCCAGCAGTTCCCTCCGGGGCGAGCAGTACTTC. Amino acids: CASSSLRGEQYF.

This clone appeared a single time. V gene TRBV6-5 combines with J gene TRBJ1-2; D might be TRBD1 (6 bases). V gave up 6 bases and J gave up 1 base, with 12 bases separating them. Germline lookup yields CDR1 MNHEY and CDR2 SVGAGI. This CDR3 contains 14 residues. The CDR3: CASSGQTNNYGYTF. The CDR3 nucleotides are TGTGCCAGCAGCGGACAGACGAATAACTATGGCTACACCTTC.

The rearrangement joins TRBV12-3 or TRBV12-4 to TRBJ2-4; D is ambiguous. V was trimmed by 3 bases and J by 1 base, leaving 4 bases between them. There are 13 residues in the CDR3. CDR3 nucleotides: TGTGCCAGCAGTTTTTCTGCCAAAAACATTCAGTACTTC. It yields the protein CASSFSAKNIQYF.

The chain recombines TRBV11-3 with TRBJ2-1, with TRBD1 identical over 9 bases. V shed 0 bases and J 6 bases; nucleotides not matched to a gene: 6. This CDR3 is 16 amino acids long. CDR1 SGHNT and CDR2 YENEEA come from the germline V gene. CDR3 coding DNA: TGTGCCAGCAGCTTAGAGGCGACAGGGGGGAGCAATGAGCAGTTCTTC. As protein: CASSLEATGGSNEQFF.

The rearrangement joins TRBV9 to TRBJ2-7; the match to TRBD1 covers 8 bases. The CDR3 is 14 residues long. Germline CDR1 reads SGDLS; CDR2 reads YYNGEE. The ends lost 4 bases at V and 3 bases at J; junction bases unmatched: 6. The CDR3 reads CASSPPDRGYEQYF. The CDR3 DNA is TGTGCCAGCAGCCCACCCGACAGGGGCTACGAGCAGTACTTC.

This chain connects TRBV2 to TRBJ2-6, with 7 bases fitting TRBD1. This CDR3 is built from 14 residues. J was trimmed by 13 bases and V by 3 bases; bases with no gene match: 9. CDR1 and CDR2 from the germline V gene are SNHLY and FYNNEI. Here the CDR3 reads CASSDPGTARVLTF. CDR3 in DNA: TGTGCCAGCAGTGATCCCGGGACAGCGCGGGTCCTGACTTTC.

The V gene is TRBV6-5, the J gene TRBJ1-1, with no clear D. V was shortened by 5 bases and J by 5 bases, with 15 bases between the two germline ends. Per the germline V gene, CDR1 is MNHEY and CDR2 is SVGAGI. This CDR3 is 14 amino acids long. The CDR3 region is CASSTPVRETEAFF. The CDR3 DNA follows: TGTGCCAGCAGTACTCCCGTGAGGGAGACTGAAGCTTTCTTT.

The chain joins TRBV5-1 to TRBJ2-5; 9 nucleotides match TRBD1. J was trimmed by 4 bases and V by 4 bases; bases with no gene match: 8. The length of the CDR3 is 15 residues. Germline CDR1 is SGHRS and CDR2 is YFSETQ. The chain's CDR3 is CASSAGQGAGETQYF. CDR3 in DNA: TGCGCCAGCAGCGCGGGACAGGGAGCGGGAGAGACCCAGTACTTC.

The V gene is TRBV29-1, the J gene TRBJ2-1; 9 bases are a match to TRBD1. With V trimmed by 3 bases and J by 8 bases, 11 bases remained unmatched. Per the germline V gene, CDR1 is SQVTM and CDR2 is ANQGSEA. The CDR3 covers 15 residues. This CDR3 reads CSVDSGTGYGDEQFF. DNA for the CDR3: TGCAGCGTTGATTCAGGGACAGGGTATGGGGATGAGCAGTTCTTC.

A few counts support this clone. The J gene is TRBJ2-7, the V gene TRBV6-2 or TRBV6-3, with 9 bases aligning to TRBD2. The CDR3 has 14 amino acids. From germline, CDR1 is MNHEY and CDR2 SVGEGT. V lost 2 bases and J lost 2; bases outside the gene matches: 1. The CDR3 sequence is CASSYGTSTYEQYF. The CDR3 DNA reads TGTGCCAGCAGTTACGGGACTAGCACCTACGAGCAGTACTTC.

As concerns this clone: Other DNA variants within this sample encode the same CDR3. The rearrangement links TRBV6-5 to TRBJ1-1; TRBD1 might be the D (6 bases). Germline lookup yields CDR1 MNHEY and CDR2 SVGAGI. The CDR3 has 14 residues. V lost 5 bases and J 0 bases, leaving 10 bases between the germline ends. CDR3 in amino acids: CASSLDRLNTEAFF. The DNA of the CDR3 is TGTGCCAGCAGTCTTGACAGGCTGAACACTGAAGCTTTCTTT.

The rearrangement joins TRBV2 to TRBJ2-5; D perhaps matches TRBD2 (5 bases). The CDR3 has 14 amino acids. V gave up 5 bases and J gave up 5 bases, with 15 bases separating them. Germline CDR1 SNHLY, CDR2 FYNNEI. This CDR3 is CASSLALGLETQYF. DNA of the CDR3: TGTGCCAGCAGTCTAGCTCTGGGTCTGGAGACCCAGTACTTC.